The 2 T cell receptor beta chains reported below all come from one sample, sequenced in a study of cytomegalovirus exposure and HLA in healthy donors. PCR amplification relied on 60 Vbeta primers (plus 13 Jbeta primers). Generated by immunoSEQ multiplex PCR, the TCRdb table keeps only in-frame clones and is missing some. This sample has 150,000 to 200,000 clones, with approximately 9.5% found just once. The source material was PBMCs. The receptor set was obtained from a woman in her 30s in good health and CMV-seropositive.

This sequence joins TRBV27 and TRBJ2-3, with 7 bases lining up with TRBD2. This CDR3 is built from 14 residues. J gave up 2 bases and V 9 bases, and 8 bases lay outside the gene matches. Germline V lookup: CDR1 MNHEY, CDR2 SMNVEV (reference sequence). CDR3: CARLTGGPTDTQYF. CDR3 coding DNA: TGTGCCAGGCTGACGGGAGGCCCCACAGATACGCAGTATTTT.

A few counts support this clone. The chain recombines TRBV6-1 with TRBJ1-4, with D unclear. Trimming pared 4 bases from V and 4 bases from J, leaving 10 bases between. CDR1 is MNHNS and CDR2 is SASEGT in the germline V gene. The CDR3 extends over 14 amino acids. Here the CDR3 DNA reads TGTGCCAGCAGTGGTGTGAGCTTTAATGAAAAACTGTTTTTT. It yields the protein CASSGVSFNEKLFF.